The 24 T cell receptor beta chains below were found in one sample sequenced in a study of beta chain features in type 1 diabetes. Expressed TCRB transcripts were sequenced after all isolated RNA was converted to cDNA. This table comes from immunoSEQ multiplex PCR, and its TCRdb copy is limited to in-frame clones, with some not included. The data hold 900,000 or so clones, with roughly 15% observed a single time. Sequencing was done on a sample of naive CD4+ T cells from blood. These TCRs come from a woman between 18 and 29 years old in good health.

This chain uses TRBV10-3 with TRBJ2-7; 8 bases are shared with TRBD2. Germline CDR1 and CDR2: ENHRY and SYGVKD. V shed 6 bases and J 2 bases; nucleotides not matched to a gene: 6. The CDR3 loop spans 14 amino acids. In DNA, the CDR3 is TGTGCCATCAGAGATAGCGGGATGACCTACGAGCAGTACTTC. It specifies CAIRDSGMTYEQYF.

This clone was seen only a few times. CDR3 bases: TGTGCCCTAAACCCGGGCGACCGACCAGATACGCAGTATTTT. Its translation is CALNPGDRPDTQYF. This sequence joins TRBV7-9 and TRBJ2-3; no clear D. The ends were cut back, 11 bases at V and 4 bases at J, with 19 bases in the middle. CDR3 size: 14 residues. Germline V lookup: CDR1 SEHNR, CDR2 FQNEAQ (reference sequence).

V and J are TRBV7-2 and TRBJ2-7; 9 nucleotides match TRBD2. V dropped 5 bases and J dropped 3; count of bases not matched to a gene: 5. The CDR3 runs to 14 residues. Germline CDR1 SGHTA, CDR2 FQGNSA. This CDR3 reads CASSAGTSSYEQYF. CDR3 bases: TGTGCCAGCAGCGCCGGGACTAGCAGCTACGAGCAGTACTTC.

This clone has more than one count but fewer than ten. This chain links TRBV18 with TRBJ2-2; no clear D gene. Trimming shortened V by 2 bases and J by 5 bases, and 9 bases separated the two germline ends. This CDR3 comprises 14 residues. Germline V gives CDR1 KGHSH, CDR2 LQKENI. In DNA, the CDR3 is TGTGCCAGCTCACCAACTCAGGAAACCGGGGAGCTGTTTTTT. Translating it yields CASSPTQETGELFF.

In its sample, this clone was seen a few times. The CDR3 sequence: CASRPGTASSYEQYF. DNA for the CDR3: TGTGCCAGCAGACCTGGGACAGCGAGCTCCTACGAGCAGTACTTC. This chain connects TRBV28 to TRBJ2-7, with TRBD1 matching over 7 bases. The V gene's germline CDR1 is MDHEN and CDR2 SYDVKM. The CDR3 length is 15 residues. The J segment lost 0 bases and the V segment lost 6 bases, leaving 8 bases of the junction unmatched. The variable domain in full, with the rest retrieved from reference TRBV28 and TRBJ2-7, is DVKVTQSSRYLVKRTGEKVFLECVQDMDHENMFWYRQDPGLGLRLIYFSYDVKMKEKGDIPEGYSVSREKKERFSLILESASTNQTSMYLCASRPGTASSYEQYFGPGTRLTVT.

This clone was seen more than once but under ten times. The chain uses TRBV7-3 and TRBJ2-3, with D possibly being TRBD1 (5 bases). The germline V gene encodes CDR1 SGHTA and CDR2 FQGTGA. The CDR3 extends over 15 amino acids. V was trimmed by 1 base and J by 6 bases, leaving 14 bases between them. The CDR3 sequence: CASSLNGVGQDTQYF. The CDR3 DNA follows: TGTGCCAGCAGCTTAAACGGTGTGGGGCAGGATACGCAGTATTTT.

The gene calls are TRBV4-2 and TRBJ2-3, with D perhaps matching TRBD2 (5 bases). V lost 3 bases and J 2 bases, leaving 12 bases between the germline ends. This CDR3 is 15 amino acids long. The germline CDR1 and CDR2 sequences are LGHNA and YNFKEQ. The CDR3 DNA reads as TGTGCCAGCAGCCATACGGGAACCAACACAGATACGCAGTATTTT. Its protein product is CASSHTGTNTDTQYF.

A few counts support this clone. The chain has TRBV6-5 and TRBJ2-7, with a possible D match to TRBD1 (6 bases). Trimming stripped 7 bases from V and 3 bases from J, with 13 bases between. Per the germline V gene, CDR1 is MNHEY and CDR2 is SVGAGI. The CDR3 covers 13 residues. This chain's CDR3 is CASNYRESYEQYF. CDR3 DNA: TGTGCCAGCAACTACAGGGAAAGCTACGAGCAGTACTTC.

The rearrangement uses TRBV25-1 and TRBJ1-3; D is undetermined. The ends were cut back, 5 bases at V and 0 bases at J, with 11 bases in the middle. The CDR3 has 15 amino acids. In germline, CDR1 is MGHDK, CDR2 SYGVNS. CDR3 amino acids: CASSIPGSSGNTIYF. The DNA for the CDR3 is TGTGCCAGCAGTATTCCGGGGAGCTCTGGAAACACCATATATTTT.

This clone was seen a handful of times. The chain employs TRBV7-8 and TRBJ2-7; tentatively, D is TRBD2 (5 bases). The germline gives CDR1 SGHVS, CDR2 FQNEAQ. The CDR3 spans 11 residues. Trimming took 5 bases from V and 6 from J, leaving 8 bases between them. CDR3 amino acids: CASSRGLEQYF. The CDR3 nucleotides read TGTGCCAGCAGCAGAGGACTCGAGCAGTACTTC.

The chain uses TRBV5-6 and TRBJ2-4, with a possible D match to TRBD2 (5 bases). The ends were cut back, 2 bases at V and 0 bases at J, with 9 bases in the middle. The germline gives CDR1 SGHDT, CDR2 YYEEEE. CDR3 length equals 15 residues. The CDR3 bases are TGTGCCAGCAGCTTAGACGGGGTAGCCAAAAACATTCAGTACTTC. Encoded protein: CASSLDGVAKNIQYF.

The CDR3 protein is CASSSPWGSQHF. The CDR3, as DNA: TGTGCCAGCAGCTCCCCGTGGGGGAGCCAGCATTTT. This rearrangement joins TRBV7-3 to TRBJ1-5; perhaps TRBD1 as D (5 bases). Germline-derived CDR1 and CDR2 are SGHTA and FQGTGA. Trimming pared 4 bases from V and 12 bases from J, leaving 13 bases between. The CDR3 runs to 12 residues.

CDR3 nucleotides: TGTGCCAGCAGCACCTCCTGGACGGCCGGGGAGCTGTTTTTT. As protein: CASSTSWTAGELFF. This chain connects TRBV11-3 to TRBJ2-2; no definite D call. Looked up from germline, CDR1 is SGHNT and CDR2 is YENEEA. The V gene lost 5 bases and the J gene lost 6 bases, with 13 bases spanning the gap. CDR3 length: 14 residues.

The CDR3 region is CASSLDRGQPRWGETQYF. The CDR3 DNA reads as TGTGCCAGCAGTTTAGATCGCGGACAGCCCCGTTGGGGGGAGACCCAGTACTTC. V gene TRBV28 combines with J gene TRBJ2-5; D is possibly TRBD1 (6 bases). The V gene lost 2 bases and the J gene lost 5 bases, with 24 bases spanning the gap. Germline V gene lookup returns CDR1 MDHEN and CDR2 SYDVKM. CDR3 length: 18 amino acids.

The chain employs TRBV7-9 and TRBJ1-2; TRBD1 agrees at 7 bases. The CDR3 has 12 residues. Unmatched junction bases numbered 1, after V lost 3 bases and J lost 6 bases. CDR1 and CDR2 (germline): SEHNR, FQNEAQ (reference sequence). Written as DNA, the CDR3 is TGTGCCAGCAGCTTCACAGGGGATGGCTACACCTTC. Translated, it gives CASSFTGDGYTF.

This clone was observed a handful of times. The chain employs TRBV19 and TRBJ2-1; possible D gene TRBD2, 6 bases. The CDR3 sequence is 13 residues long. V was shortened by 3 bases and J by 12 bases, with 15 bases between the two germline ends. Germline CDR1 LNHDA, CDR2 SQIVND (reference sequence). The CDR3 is CASSIGGTPRQFF. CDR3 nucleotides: TGTGCCAGTAGTATCGGTGGGACTCCCAGGCAGTTCTTC.

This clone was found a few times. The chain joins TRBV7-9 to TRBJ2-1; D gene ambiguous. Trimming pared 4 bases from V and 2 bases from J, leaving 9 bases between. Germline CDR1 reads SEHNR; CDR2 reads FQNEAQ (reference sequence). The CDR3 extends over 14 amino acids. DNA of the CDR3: TGTGCCAGCAGCTCAAAAGAGACCTACAATGAGCAGTTCTTC. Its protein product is CASSSKETYNEQFF.

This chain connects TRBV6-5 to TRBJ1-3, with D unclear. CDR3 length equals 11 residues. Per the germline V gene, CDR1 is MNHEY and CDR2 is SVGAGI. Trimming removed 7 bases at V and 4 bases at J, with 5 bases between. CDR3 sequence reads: CASISGNTIYF. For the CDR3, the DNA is TGTGCCAGCATTTCGGGAAACACCATATATTTT.

The CDR3 sequence: CASSEGNKYEQYF. As DNA, the CDR3 is TGTGCCAGCAGTGAGGGAAATAAATACGAGCAGTACTTC. The genes are TRBV2 and TRBJ2-7; no reliable D call. The germline CDR1 and CDR2 sequences are SNHLY and FYNNEI. V was clipped by 3 bases and J by 4 bases, with 10 bases between them. This CDR3 has 13 amino acids.

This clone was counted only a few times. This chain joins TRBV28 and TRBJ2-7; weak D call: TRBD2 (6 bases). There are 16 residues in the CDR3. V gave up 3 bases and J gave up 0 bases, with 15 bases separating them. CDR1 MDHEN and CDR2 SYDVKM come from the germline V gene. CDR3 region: CASSFSAGTHSYEQYF. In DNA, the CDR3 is TGTGCCAGCAGTTTTTCGGCCGGGACTCACTCCTACGAGCAGTACTTC.

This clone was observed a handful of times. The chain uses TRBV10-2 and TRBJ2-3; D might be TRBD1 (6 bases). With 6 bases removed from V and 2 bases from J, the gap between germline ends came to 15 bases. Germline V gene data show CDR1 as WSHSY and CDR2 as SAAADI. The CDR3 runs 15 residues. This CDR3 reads CASRDRPFHTDTQYF. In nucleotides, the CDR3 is TGCGCCAGCAGAGACAGGCCATTTCACACAGATACGCAGTATTTT.

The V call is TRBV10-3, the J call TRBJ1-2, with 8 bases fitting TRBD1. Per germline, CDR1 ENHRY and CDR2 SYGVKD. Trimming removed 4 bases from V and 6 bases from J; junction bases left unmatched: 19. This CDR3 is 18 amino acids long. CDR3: CAISGETSRGPGLDGYTF. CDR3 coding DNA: TGTGCCATCAGTGGGGAGACGTCCAGGGGGCCTGGATTGGATGGCTACACCTTC.

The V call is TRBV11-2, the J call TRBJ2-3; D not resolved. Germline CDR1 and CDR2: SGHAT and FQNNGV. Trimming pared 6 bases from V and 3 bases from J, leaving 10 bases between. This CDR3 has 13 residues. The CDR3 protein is CASSPHETDTQYF. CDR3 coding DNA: TGTGCCAGCAGTCCCCATGAAACAGATACGCAGTATTTT.

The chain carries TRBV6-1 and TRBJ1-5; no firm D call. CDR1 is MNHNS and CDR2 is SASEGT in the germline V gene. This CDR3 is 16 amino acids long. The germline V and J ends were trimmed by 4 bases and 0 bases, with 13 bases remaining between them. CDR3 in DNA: TGTGCCAGCAGTGCACAAGGGCAGGATAGCAATCAGCCCCAGCATTTT. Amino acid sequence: CASSAQGQDSNQPQHF.